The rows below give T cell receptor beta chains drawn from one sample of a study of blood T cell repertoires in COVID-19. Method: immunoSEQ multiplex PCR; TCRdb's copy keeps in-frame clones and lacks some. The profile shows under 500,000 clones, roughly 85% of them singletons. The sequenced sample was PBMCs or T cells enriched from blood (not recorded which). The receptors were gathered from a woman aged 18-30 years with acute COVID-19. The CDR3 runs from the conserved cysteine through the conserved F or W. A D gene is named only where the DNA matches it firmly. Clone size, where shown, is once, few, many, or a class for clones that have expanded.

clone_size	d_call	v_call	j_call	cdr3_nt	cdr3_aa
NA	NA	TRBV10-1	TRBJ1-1	TGCGCCAGCCGGAGGGGCCTGAACACTGAAGCTTTCTTT	CASRRGLNTEAFF
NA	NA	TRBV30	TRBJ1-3	TGTGCCTGGAGTGCACAATCTGGAAACACCATATATTTT	CAWSAQSGNTIYF
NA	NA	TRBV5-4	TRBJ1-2	TGTGCCAGCAGCTCAGGAGGCGCTAACTATGGCTACACCTTC	CASSSGGANYGYTF
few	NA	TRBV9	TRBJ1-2	TGTGCCAGCAGCGTGGATGGGTCAGAGGGCTATGGCTACACCTTC	CASSVDGSEGYGYTF
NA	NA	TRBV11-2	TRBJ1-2	TGTGCCAGCAGCCCAAACAGGCTTAACTATGGCTACACCTTC	CASSPNRLNYGYTF
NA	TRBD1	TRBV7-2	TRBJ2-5	TGTGCCAGCAGCCCAGACAGGGGGCAAGAGACCCAGTACTTC	CASSPDRGQETQYF
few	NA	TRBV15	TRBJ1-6	TGTGCCACCAGCTTCCGTATGGGCTCTGGTTCACCCCTCCACTTT	CATSFRMGSGSPLHF
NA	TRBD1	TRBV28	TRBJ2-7	TGTGCCAGTTGGGGGGACAGGGTCAACGAGCAGTACTTC	CASWGDRVNEQYF
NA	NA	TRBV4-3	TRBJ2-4	TGCGCCAGCAGCCAAGATCGAGTGGCCAAAAACATTCAGTACTTC	CASSQDRVAKNIQYF
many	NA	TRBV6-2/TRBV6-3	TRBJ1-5	TGTGCCAGCAGTTCAGGGTTCGGGACAACTTTTTATCAGCCCCAGCATTTT	CASSSGFGTTFYQPQHF
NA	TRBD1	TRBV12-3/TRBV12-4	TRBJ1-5	TGTGCCAGCAGTTGGGACAGGGGTCAGCCCCAGCATTTT	CASSWDRGQPQHF
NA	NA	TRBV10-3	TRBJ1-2	TGTGCCATCAGTGATTTGGTTCAGGGGCTCTATGGCTACACCTTC	CAISDLVQGLYGYTF
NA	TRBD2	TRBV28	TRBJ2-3	TGTGCCAGCAGAGGGGGGGTAGCGGGATTCTCCGATACGCAGTATTTT	CASRGGVAGFSDTQYF
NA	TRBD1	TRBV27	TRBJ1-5	TGTGCCAGCAGTCTTGGGACAGGCCTGAATCAGCCCCAGCATTTT	CASSLGTGLNQPQHF
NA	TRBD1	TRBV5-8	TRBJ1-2	TGTGCCAGCAGCTCAGTCCGGGACAGGGGTTACTATGGCTACACCTTC	CASSSVRDRGYYGYTF
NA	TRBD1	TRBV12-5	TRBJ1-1	TGTGCTAGTGGTTTGCAGACAGGGGGCGGGTACACTGAAGCTTTCTTT	CASGLQTGGGYTEAFF
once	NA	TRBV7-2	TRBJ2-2	TGTGCCAGCAGCTTAATTTTCACAGGCACCGGGGAGCTGTTTTTT	CASSLIFTGTGELFF
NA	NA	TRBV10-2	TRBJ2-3	TGCGCCAGCGAGAGAAAACGGGCAGATACGCAGTATTTT	CASERKRADTQYF
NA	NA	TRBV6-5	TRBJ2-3	TGTGCCAGCAGTTACTCGAGAATCGCAACCACAGATACGCAGTATTTT	CASSYSRIATTDTQYF
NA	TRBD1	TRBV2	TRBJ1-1	TGTGCCAGCGGGGACAGGAGCAACACTGAAGCTTTCTTT	CASGDRSNTEAFF
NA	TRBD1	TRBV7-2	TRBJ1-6	TGTGCCAGCAGCGCGAACAGGGGAAGCTCCTATAATTCACCCCTCCACTTT	CASSANRGSSYNSPLHF
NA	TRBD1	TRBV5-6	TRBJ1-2	TGTGCCAGCAGCATGACAGGGATAACGAAAGATGGCTACACCTTC	CASSMTGITKDGYTF
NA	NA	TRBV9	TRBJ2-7	TGTGCCAGCAGCTCCCAGACAGGATCGGCCCACGAGCAGTACTTC	CASSSQTGSAHEQYF
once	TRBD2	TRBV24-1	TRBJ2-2	TGTGCCACCACCCCTAGCGGGAGCCCCGGGGAGCTGTTTTTT	CATTPSGSPGELFF
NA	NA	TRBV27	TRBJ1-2	TGTGCCAGCAGTTTATTTAATCCTTTTTCGGCGGGGGCTAACTATGGCTACACCTTC	CASSLFNPFSAGANYGYTF
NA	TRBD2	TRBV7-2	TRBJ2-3	TGTGCCAGCAGCTGGGGTACTAGCGGTGTAAGAGATACGCAGTATTTT	CASSWGTSGVRDTQYF
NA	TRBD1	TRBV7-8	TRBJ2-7	TGTGCCAGCAGCCCACAGGGGGCTATCTCCTACGAGCAGTACTTC	CASSPQGAISYEQYF
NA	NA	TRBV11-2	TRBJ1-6	TGTGCCAGCAGCGTAAGCCGCGATAGCTCCTATAATTCACCCCTCCACTTT	CASSVSRDSSYNSPLHF
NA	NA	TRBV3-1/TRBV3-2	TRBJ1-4	TGTGCCAGCAGCCAAGATTTAGACAATAATGAAAAACTGTTTTTT	CASSQDLDNNEKLFF
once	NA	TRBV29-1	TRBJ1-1	TGCAGCTCCTGGCGGAGGGCGGTCCCGGGCGACACTGAAGCTTTCTTT	CSSWRRAVPGDTEAFF
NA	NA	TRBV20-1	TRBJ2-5	TGCAGTGCTAGTATGAGGGACTTCTTACAAGAGACCCAGTACTTC	CSASMRDFLQETQYF
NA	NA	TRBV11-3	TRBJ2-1	TGTGCCAGCAGCCAAGCGGGTTGGACCTACAATGAGCAGTTCTTC	CASSQAGWTYNEQFF